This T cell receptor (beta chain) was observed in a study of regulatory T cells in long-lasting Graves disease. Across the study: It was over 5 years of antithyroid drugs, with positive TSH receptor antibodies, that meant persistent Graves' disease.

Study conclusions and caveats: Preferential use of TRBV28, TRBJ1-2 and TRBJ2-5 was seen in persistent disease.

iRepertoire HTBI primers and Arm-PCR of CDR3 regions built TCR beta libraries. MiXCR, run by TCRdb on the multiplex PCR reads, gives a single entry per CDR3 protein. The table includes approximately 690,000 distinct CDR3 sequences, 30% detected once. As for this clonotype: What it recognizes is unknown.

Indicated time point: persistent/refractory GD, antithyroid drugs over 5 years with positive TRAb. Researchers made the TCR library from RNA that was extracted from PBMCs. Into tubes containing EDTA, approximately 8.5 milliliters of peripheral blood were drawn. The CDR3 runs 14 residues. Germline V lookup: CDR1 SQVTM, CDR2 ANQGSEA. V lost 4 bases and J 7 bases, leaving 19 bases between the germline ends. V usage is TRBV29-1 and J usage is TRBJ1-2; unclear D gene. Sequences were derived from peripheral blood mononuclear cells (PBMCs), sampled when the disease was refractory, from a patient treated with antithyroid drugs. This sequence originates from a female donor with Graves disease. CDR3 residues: CSVGRIGPDSGYTF. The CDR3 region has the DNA TGCAGCGTTGGACGTATAGGCCCGGATTCTGGCTACACCTTC.